This TCR beta chain originates from a study of regulatory T cells in long-lasting Graves disease. Notes on the study in general: With a few thousand shared public clonotypes, persistent patients exceeded new patients, who shared just over 950.

Time point denoted: newly diagnosed GD, antithyroid drugs for less than 3 months. There was RNA extracted from PBMCs, and the TCR library was made from it. One endocrinology department in Xi'an, China, was where patients came from. Investigators prepared the TCR beta libraries by applying iRepertoire HTBI primers and Arm-PCR of CDR3 regions. TCRdb used MiXCR to reprocess the multiplex PCR reads, holding one entry per CDR3 protein. The data hold 250,000 to 300,000 distinct CDR3 sequences, with about 17% observed a single time. V lost 2 bases and J 9 bases, leaving 19 bases between the germline ends. The CDR3 covers 15 residues. Many counts were recorded for this clonotype. The antigen is unknown. These records were also assigned to another study, of T cells in Graves' hyperthyroidism and ophthalmopathy. That study reports: When the TCR CDR3 underwent first-round RT-PCR, the HTBI primer set was used. Appearing also in blood were most of the thyroid clonotypes expanded above 0.001.

The source was peripheral blood mononuclear cells (PBMCs), collected at new diagnosis, from a patient treated with antithyroid drugs. The rearrangement uses TRBV12-3 or TRBV12-4 and TRBJ1-2; possible D gene TRBD1, 5 bases. The clonotype was recovered from a woman under 40 with Graves disease. The CDR3 region has the DNA TGTGCCAGCAGTTTATTGGGGAAGACTGGGGCTCGCTACACCTTC. As protein: CASSLLGKTGARYTF.